This TCR beta chain appears in the sequencing data of a study of shared clonotypes between healthy human individuals. CD45RO negativity and positive selection for CCR7 defined naive CD8 cells, a population that excluded terminally differentiated effector memory CD45RA+ cells. The CDR3 length is 14 residues. The junction had 5 bases not matched to a gene; V was cut back by 4 bases and J by 3 bases. The germline gives CDR1 SGHVS, CDR2 FNYEAQ. An approximately 220 ng quantity of DNA, tens of thousands of T cell genomes, went into the sorted-subset replicate PCRs. Generated by immunoSEQ multiplex PCR, the TCRdb table keeps only in-frame clones and is missing some. The repertoire holds 700,000 to 950,000 clones, with 96% as singletons.

Sequencing was done on a sample of naive CD8+ T cells sorted from blood. V is TRBV7-6 and J is TRBJ1-2; 7 bases match TRBD1. The receptor comes from a man aged 25 to 45 in good health. The CDR3 DNA reads as TGTGCCAGCAGCTACGGGACAGCGGACTATGGCTACACCTTC. This encodes CASSYGTADYGYTF.